This TCR beta chain was sequenced during a study of CD8+ T cells in alopecia areata. Study-wide results and limits: In scalp and blood, many expanded lesional clones persisted during tofacitinib.

Treatment of the sample: oral pan-JAK inhibitor, 5-10 mg twice daily. Trimming cost V 0 bases and J 0 bases, with 6 bases left between them. The CDR3 spans 15 residues. From germline, CDR1 is SGHTS and CDR2 YDEGEE. Sequencing used cDNA as its template, made by extracting RNA and reverse transcribing it. Profiling relied on immunoSEQ multiplex PCR, and the TCRdb table lists in-frame clones only, not all of them. The sample lists 87,000 or so clones, about 70% occurring once. This clone was observed a single time. Its antigen remains unidentified. The gene calls are TRBV5-8 and TRBJ2-2; possible D gene TRBD2, 5 bases. The sequences come from CD8+ T cells sorted from blood, collected around week 46, from a patient treated with tofacitinib. This sequence was found in a human donor with alopecia areata. CDR3 protein: CASSLGGANTGELFF. CDR3 nucleotide sequence: TGTGCCAGCAGCTTGGGGGGAGCGAACACCGGGGAGCTGTTTTTT.